Shown below are 24 T cell receptor beta chains from a single sample sequenced in a study of shared clonotypes between healthy human individuals. The protocol was immunoSEQ multiplex PCR, while the TCRdb copy is restricted to in-frame clones and leaves out a portion. The data hold roughly 590,000 clones, with around 95% observed a single time. Selected positively for CCR7 and CD45RO-negative, naive CD8 cells excluded terminally differentiated effector memory CD45RA+ cells. Sequencing was carried out using naive CD8+ T cells sorted from blood. These receptors came from a woman aged 25 to 39 in good health.

A word on this clone: Different DNA sequences within this sample yield the same CDR3. The chain joins TRBV27 to TRBJ2-1; 12 nucleotides agree with TRBD1. The germline V gene encodes CDR1 MNHEY and CDR2 SMNVEV (reference sequence). The CDR3 spans 15 residues. V shed 5 bases and J 6 bases; nucleotides not matched to a gene: 5. The CDR3 loop is CASSPGTGGINEQFF. As DNA, the CDR3 is TGTGCCAGCAGTCCAGGGACAGGGGGCATCAATGAGCAGTTCTTC.

V usage is TRBV28 and J usage is TRBJ2-1, with 7 bases aligning to TRBD2. In germline, CDR1 is MDHEN, CDR2 SYDVKM. The ends lost 1 base at V and 2 bases at J; junction bases unmatched: 14. There are 19 residues in the CDR3. The CDR3 here is CASSLLRGGAGIAYNEQFF. The DNA of the CDR3 is TGTGCCAGCAGTTTATTGCGGGGTGGAGCGGGGATAGCCTACAATGAGCAGTTCTTC.

The rearrangement uses TRBV15 and TRBJ2-7; D uncertain. This CDR3 is built from 12 residues. Per the germline V gene, CDR1 is LNHNV and CDR2 is YYDKDF (reference sequence). Trimming pared 5 bases from V and 7 bases from J, leaving 12 bases between. CDR3 region: CATSYAGGEQYF. Written as DNA, the CDR3 is TGTGCCACCAGCTATGCTGGTGGTGAGCAGTACTTC.

The chain couples TRBV6-5 to TRBJ2-1, with TRBD2 matching 9 bases. The germline CDR1 and CDR2 sequences are MNHEY and SVGAGI. There are 15 residues in the CDR3. Trimming at V came to 5 bases and at J to 14 bases, leaving 16 bases not matched to a gene. CDR3 residues: CASSTGTSIDSLEFF. As DNA, the CDR3 is TGTGCCAGCAGTACCGGGACTAGCATCGATAGTTTGGAGTTCTTC.

This clone was counted a single time. The chain joins TRBV5-8 to TRBJ2-7, with TRBD2 matching 10 bases. The ends lost 4 bases at V and 6 bases at J; junction bases unmatched: 7. The CDR3 has 14 residues. Per the germline V gene, CDR1 is SGHTS and CDR2 is YDEGEE. The CDR3, as DNA: TGTGCCAGCAGCCAACTAGCGGGATTCCCCGAGCAGTACTTC. Protein product: CASSQLAGFPEQYF. The whole variable domain, remainder taken from reference TRBV5-8 and TRBJ2-7, is EAGVTQSPTHLIKTRGQQATLRCSPISGHTSVYWYQQALGLGLQFLLWYDEGEERNRGNFPPRFSGRQFPNYSSELNVNALELEDSALYLCASSQLAGFPEQYFGPGTRLTVT.

The table lists this clone with a count of one. The chain uses TRBV13 and TRBJ2-1; 11 nucleotides agree with TRBD2. The CDR3 is 16 residues long. With 4 bases clipped from V and 10 bases from J, the junction kept 12 bases outside the gene matches. CDR1 and CDR2 from the germline V gene are PRHDT and FYEKMQ (reference sequence). DNA of the CDR3: TGTGCCAGCAGCTCCCCCGGACTAGCGGGTTTAGGGGAGCAGTTCTTC. Amino acid sequence: CASSSPGLAGLGEQFF.

This chain connects TRBV2 to TRBJ2-1; D unresolved. CDR1 and CDR2 (germline): SNHLY, FYNNEI. V was shortened by 7 bases and J by 9 bases, with 16 bases between the two germline ends. This CDR3 contains 13 residues. The CDR3 DNA is TGTGCCAGCAATGGTAGACTCGGGCCTGAGCAGTTCTTC. It codes for CASNGRLGPEQFF.

The chain joins TRBV7-9 to TRBJ2-3; TRBD2 matches 10 bases. Germline trimming cut 4 bases from V and 14 bases from J; bases unmatched to any gene: 3. There are 11 residues in the CDR3. Germline CDR1 is SEHNR and CDR2 is FQNEAQ (reference sequence). DNA for the CDR3: TGTGCCAGCAGCTCCGGGACTAGCGCGTATTTT. Translating gives CASSSGTSAYF.

V usage is TRBV5-6 and J usage is TRBJ1-2; TRBD1 is a possible D gene (5 bases). Germline CDR1 and CDR2: SGHDT and YYEEEE. The CDR3 has 13 amino acids. Trimming shortened V by 5 bases and J by 10 bases, and 18 bases separated the two germline ends. The CDR3, as DNA: TGTGCCAGCAGTTGGACCGGGGGTACCGTCTACACCTTC. Translated, it gives CASSWTGGTVYTF. The full variable domain, in which reference TRBV5-6 and TRBJ1-2 provide the parts outside the CDR3, is DAGVTQSPTHLIKTRGQQVTLRCSPKSGHDTVSWYQQALGQGPQFIFQYYEEEERQRGNFPDRFSGHQFPNYSSELNVNALLLGDSALYLCASSWTGGTVYTFGSGTRLTVV.

The V call is TRBV7-9, the J call TRBJ2-2; no reliable D call. From germline, CDR1 is SEHNR and CDR2 FQNEAQ (reference sequence). The CDR3 has 17 amino acids. The V gene lost 2 bases and the J gene lost 1 base, with 14 bases spanning the gap. As DNA, the CDR3 is TGTGCCAGCAGCTTATCTAGGACCCACCGGAACACCGGGGAGCTGTTTTTT. This translates into CASSLSRTHRNTGELFF.

This clone appeared once. The J gene is TRBJ2-6, the V gene TRBV5-6, with 8 nucleotides matching TRBD1. CDR1 and CDR2 from the germline V gene are SGHDT and YYEEEE. The CDR3 spans 17 residues. J lost 4 bases, V lost 4 bases, and 10 bases had no gene match. CDR3 DNA sequence: TGTGCCAGCAGCGCTGACTTGGACAGGGCGGGGGCCAACGTCCTGACTTTC. Its translation is CASSADLDRAGANVLTF.

This sequence joins TRBV7-9 and TRBJ2-5, with D possibly TRBD1 on 6 matching bases. Per the germline V gene, CDR1 is SEHNR and CDR2 is FQNEAQ (reference sequence). The CDR3 totals 14 residues. V lost 5 bases and J lost 5, with 15 bases in between. This CDR3 is CASSGRQDGETQYF. Written as DNA, the CDR3 is TGTGCCAGCAGCGGACGACAGGATGGCGAGACCCAGTACTTC.

The chain uses TRBV27 and TRBJ2-7, with D perhaps matching TRBD2 (6 bases). Germline CDR1 is MNHEY and CDR2 is SMNVEV (reference sequence). The CDR3 is 13 residues long. V lost 6 bases and J 6 bases, leaving 15 bases between the germline ends. The CDR3 region is CASRGPTSSEQYF. CDR3 coding DNA: TGTGCCAGCAGGGGCCCTACTAGCAGCGAGCAGTACTTC.

The chain carries TRBV11-2 and TRBJ2-1; possible D gene TRBD2, 5 bases. V shed 5 bases and J shed 8 bases, with 13 bases lying between them. The CDR3 runs to 13 residues. Germline V gives CDR1 SGHAT, CDR2 FQNNGV. CDR3 protein: CASSTTTIDEQFF. In nucleotides, the CDR3 is TGTGCCAGCAGCACGACTACCATAGATGAGCAGTTCTTC.

Worth noting for this clone: The sample holds other DNA sequences that translate to the same CDR3. The J gene is TRBJ1-1, the V gene TRBV6-5; D remains unclear. This CDR3 has 13 residues. The germline V gene encodes CDR1 MNHEY and CDR2 SVGAGI. V was pared by 1 base and J by 1 base, with 4 bases between. DNA of the CDR3: TGTGCCAGCAGTTACTTGGAGAACACTGAAGCTTTCTTT. Protein product: CASSYLENTEAFF.

As for this clone: Other DNA sequences of this sample code for an identical CDR3. CDR3 in DNA: TGCGCCAGCAGCCAGGGACTAGCGGGAGGCTACGAGCAGTACTTC. The encoded protein is CASSQGLAGGYEQYF. This chain connects TRBV4-1 to TRBJ2-7; 15 bases agree with TRBD2. Germline lookup yields CDR1 MGHRA and CDR2 YSYEKL. The length of the CDR3 is 15 residues. Unmatched junction bases numbered 0, after V lost 3 bases and J lost 3 bases.

The J gene is TRBJ1-5, the V gene TRBV21-1. TRBV21-1 is listed as a pseudogene. CDR3 length: 14 residues. As DNA, the CDR3 is TGTGCCAGAGAGACGTGGGGAGTTCATCAGCCCCAGCATTTT. It encodes CARETWGVHQPQHF.

This rearrangement joins TRBV19 to TRBJ1-1, with D maybe TRBD1 (5 bases). The CDR3 contains 12 residues. Trimming removed 4 bases from V and 8 bases from J, with 11 bases in between. Germline V gene lookup returns CDR1 LNHDA and CDR2 SQIVND (reference sequence). The CDR3 region has the DNA TGTGCCAGTAGTACACCGGGGCTGGAAGCTTTCTTT. It codes for CASSTPGLEAFF.

The CDR3: CASSFTPYSNQPQHF. For the CDR3, the DNA is TGTGCCAGTAGTTTCACACCGTATAGCAATCAGCCCCAGCATTTT. This sequence joins TRBV19 and TRBJ1-5; D call uncertain. The length of the CDR3 is 15 residues. Germline V lookup: CDR1 LNHDA, CDR2 SQIVND (reference sequence). With 5 bases removed from V and 0 bases from J, the gap between germline ends came to 11 bases.

The V call is TRBV29-1, the J call TRBJ2-7; TRBD1 might be the D (6 bases). The length of the CDR3 is 13 residues. Looked up from germline, CDR1 is SQVTM and CDR2 is ANQGSEA. The germline V and J ends were trimmed by 2 bases and 4 bases, with 12 bases remaining between them. The CDR3 DNA reads as TGCAGCGTTGAATTAGGGACACGATACGAGCAGTACTTC. Protein sequence: CSVELGTRYEQYF.

J is TRBJ1-1 and V is TRBV7-9, with D perhaps TRBD1 (6 bases). V lost 5 bases, J lost 4 bases, and 17 bases lay in between. The V gene's germline CDR1 is SEHNR and CDR2 FQNEAQ (reference sequence). The CDR3 length is 15 residues. The DNA of the CDR3 is TGTGCCAGCAGCAACAGGGCCCTGGTGAGCACTGAAGCTTTCTTT. Translated, it gives CASSNRALVSTEAFF.

A single count supports this clone. This sequence joins TRBV4-1 and TRBJ2-1; 9 positions agree with TRBD2. The length of the CDR3 is 16 residues. Trimming took 0 bases from V and 4 from J; bases not matched to a gene: 4. The germline CDR1 and CDR2 sequences are MGHRA and YSYEKL. CDR3 region: CASSQEPSGAYNEQFF. In DNA, the CDR3 is TGCGCCAGCAGCCAAGAGCCTAGCGGGGCTTACAATGAGCAGTTCTTC.

This chain uses TRBV4-2 with TRBJ2-3; D possibly matches TRBD1 or TRBD2 (5 bases each). There are 18 residues in the CDR3. The germline CDR1 and CDR2 sequences are LGHNA and YNFKEQ. V gave up 0 bases and J gave up 0 bases, with 16 bases separating them. CDR3 nucleotide sequence: TGTGCCAGCAGCCAAGACCCTGGGGACGTCGCTAGCACAGATACGCAGTATTTT. Its protein product is CASSQDPGDVASTDTQYF.

This clone came up once. V usage is TRBV2 and J usage is TRBJ1-3; D perhaps matches TRBD1 (5 bases). V was shortened by 8 bases and J by 2 bases, with 7 bases between the two germline ends. The CDR3 is 12 amino acids. Germline V gives CDR1 SNHLY, CDR2 FYNNEI. CDR3 sequence: CASSGAGNTIYF. CDR3 in DNA: TGTGCCAGCTCGGGGGCTGGAAACACCATATATTTT.